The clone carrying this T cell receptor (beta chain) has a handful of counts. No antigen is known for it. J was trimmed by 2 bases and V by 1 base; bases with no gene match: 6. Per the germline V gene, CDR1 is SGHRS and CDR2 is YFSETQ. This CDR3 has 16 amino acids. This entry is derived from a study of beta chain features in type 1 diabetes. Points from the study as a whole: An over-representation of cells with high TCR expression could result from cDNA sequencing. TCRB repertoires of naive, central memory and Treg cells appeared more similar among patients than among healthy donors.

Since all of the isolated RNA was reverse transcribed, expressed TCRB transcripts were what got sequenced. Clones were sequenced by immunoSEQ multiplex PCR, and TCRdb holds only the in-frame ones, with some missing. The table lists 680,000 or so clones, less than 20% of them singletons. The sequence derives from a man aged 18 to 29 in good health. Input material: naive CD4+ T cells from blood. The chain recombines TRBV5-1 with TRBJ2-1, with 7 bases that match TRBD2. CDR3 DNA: TGCGCCAGCAGCTTGCCCCGGCTAGCGGCCTACAATGAGCAGTTCTTC. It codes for CASSLPRLAAYNEQFF.